A single sample is the source of the 26 T cell receptor beta chains below, sequenced in a study of Ad26.COV2.S vaccination and SARS-CoV-2 variants. Only in-frame clones appear in the TCRdb table, and some are missing; sequencing was by immunoSEQ multiplex PCR. The table records 350,000 to 400,000 clones, 80% to 90% of them present only once. As for treatment: some 20 received Ad26.COV2.S at low or high dose, single or two shots; 5 received placebo; per-sample allocation not given. Samples came from day 63 after the first vaccine or placebo injection. This specimen was peripheral blood, taken in a trial of Ad26.COV2.S vaccine versus placebo. These TCRs come from a person between 18 and 65 years old who received the Ad26.COV2.S COVID-19 vaccine or a placebo.

The table lists this clone with a count of one. The chain links TRBV30 to TRBJ2-1, with no clear D. Trimming shortened V by 0 bases and J by 6 bases, and 12 bases separated the two germline ends. There are 14 residues in the CDR3. Germline V lookup: CDR1 GTSNPN, CDR2 SVGIG (reference sequence). The CDR3 bases are TGTGCCTGGAGTGTGCCGCTATGGAGCAATGAGCAGTTCTTC. Protein: CAWSVPLWSNEQFF.

This chain uses TRBV19 with TRBJ1-1, with D tentatively TRBD1 (6 bases). There are 14 residues in the CDR3. Trimming removed 6 bases from V and 2 bases from J, with 13 bases in between. Germline CDR1 LNHDA, CDR2 SQIVND (reference sequence). Written as DNA, the CDR3 is TGTGCCAGTAGCACCGGGACAACTAACACTGAAGCTTTCTTT. Translation gives CASSTGTTNTEAFF.

The CDR3 nucleotides are TGCGCCAGCAGCCCCCGTGCTGGCGACCAAGAGACCCAGTACTTC. Residues: CASSPRAGDQETQYF. The chain uses TRBV5-1 and TRBJ2-5; no clear D gene. Germline V gene lookup returns CDR1 SGHRS and CDR2 YFSETQ. Trimming pared 4 bases from V and 0 bases from J, leaving 13 bases between. This CDR3 is 15 amino acids long.

The chain is built from TRBV21-1 and TRBJ2-7. TRBV21-1 is an annotated pseudogene. The CDR3 length is 15 residues. CDR3 protein: CASSKVSGGAYEQYF. The CDR3 region has the DNA TGTGCCAGCAGCAAAGTTTCCGGGGGCGCCTACGAGCAGTACTTC.

The chain carries TRBV7-9 and TRBJ1-2; TRBD1 matches 7 bases. Trimming at V came to 0 bases and at J to 4 bases, leaving 5 bases not matched to a gene. CDR3 length: 15 amino acids. Germline CDR1 and CDR2: SEHNR and FQNEAQ (reference sequence). The CDR3 reads CASSLAGTEPYGYTF. In DNA form, the CDR3 reads TGTGCCAGCAGCTTAGCCGGGACAGAACCCTATGGCTACACCTTC.

The gene calls are TRBV6-5 and TRBJ1-6; 9 bases fit TRBD1. The junction had 6 bases not matched to a gene; V was cut back by 4 bases and J by 8 bases. Germline V CDR1 and CDR2: MNHEY, SVGAGI. The CDR3 has 15 amino acids. CDR3 nucleotides: TGTGCCAGCAGTTCAGGGGACAGGGAATATTCACCCCTCCACTTT. Protein product: CASSSGDREYSPLHF.

V is TRBV7-6 and J is TRBJ2-7, with 7 bases that match TRBD1. The CDR3 has 14 amino acids. Germline V lookup: CDR1 SGHVS, CDR2 FNYEAQ. The trim removed 5 bases at V and 4 bases at J, leaving 8 bases unmatched. In DNA form, the CDR3 reads TGTGCCAGCAGCAACAGGGGTGGCGAATACGAGCAGTACTTC. Translated, it gives CASSNRGGEYEQYF.

The V gene is TRBV12-3 or TRBV12-4, the J gene TRBJ1-4; D call uncertain. The V and J ends lost 10 bases and 8 bases respectively, with 17 bases between them. The CDR3 extends over 13 amino acids. This CDR3 is CATTRRQAEKLFF. The DNA for the CDR3 is TGTGCCACGACCCGCCGGCAGGCCGAAAAACTGTTTTTT.

The CDR3 is CASSIQGRGEKLFF. DNA for the CDR3: TGTGCCAGTAGTATACAGGGCCGGGGTGAAAAACTGTTTTTT. The chain joins TRBV19 to TRBJ1-4, with D possibly TRBD1 on 5 matching bases. Trimming removed 2 bases at V and 7 bases at J, with 11 bases between. CDR1 is LNHDA, CDR2 SQIVND, per germline (reference sequence). The CDR3 is made up of 14 amino acids. Complete variable domain (other parts from reference TRBV19 and TRBJ1-4): DGGITQSPKYLFRKEGQNVTLSCEQNLNHDAMYWYRQDPGQGLRLIYYSQIVNDFQKGDIAEGYSVSREKKESFPLTVTSAQKNPTAFYLCASSIQGRGEKLFFGSGTQLSVL.

V and J are TRBV2 and TRBJ2-7, with 7 bases lining up with TRBD1. CDR1 is SNHLY and CDR2 is FYNNEI in the germline V gene. The CDR3 sequence is 12 residues long. J gave up 6 bases and V 6 bases, and 5 bases lay outside the gene matches. The CDR3 sequence is CASSVGTVEQYF. The CDR3 DNA reads TGTGCCAGCAGCGTTGGGACAGTCGAGCAGTACTTC.

This sequence joins TRBV10-3 and TRBJ2-3, with 9 bases matching TRBD2. Germline CDR1 is ENHRY and CDR2 is SYGVKD. The CDR3 has 16 residues. Unmatched junction bases numbered 6, after V lost 4 bases and J lost 1 base. CDR3 coding DNA: TGTGCCATCAGTGCCCGAGCGGGGGGACGCACAGATACGCAGTATTTT. It codes for CAISARAGGRTDTQYF.

The J gene is TRBJ1-2, the V gene TRBV5-5, with 7 bases matching TRBD1. The CDR3 has 18 amino acids. J lost 0 bases, V lost 0 bases, and 11 bases had no gene match. Per the germline V gene, CDR1 is SGHKS and CDR2 is YYEKEE (reference sequence). CDR3 residues: CASSLAGQARGANYGYTF. CDR3 nucleotides: TGTGCCAGCAGCTTGGCAGGACAGGCCCGGGGGGCTAACTATGGCTACACCTTC.

The chain couples TRBV10-3 to TRBJ1-2; maybe TRBD1 (6 bases). This CDR3 spans 13 amino acids. Germline-derived CDR1 and CDR2 are ENHRY and SYGVKD. Trimming shortened V by 3 bases and J by 2 bases, and 7 bases separated the two germline ends. The CDR3 is CAISEGGNYGYTF. CDR3 coding DNA: TGTGCCATCAGTGAAGGGGGGAACTATGGCTACACCTTC.

V is TRBV6-5 and J is TRBJ1-4, with D unresolved. CDR3 length: 15 amino acids. Trimming took off 6 bases at V and 0 bases at J, with 11 bases between the two ends. The germline V gene encodes CDR1 MNHEY and CDR2 SVGAGI. The CDR3 bases are TGTGCCAGCAGCCCGAACTACGCAACTAATGAAAAACTGTTTTTT. This encodes CASSPNYATNEKLFF.

This clone is a singleton in its sample. This chain joins TRBV29-1 and TRBJ2-7, with D perhaps TRBD2 (7 bases). The CDR3 has 12 amino acids. Trimming stripped 5 bases from V and 3 bases from J, with 11 bases between. Germline V gene lookup returns CDR1 SQVTM and CDR2 ANQGSEA. CDR3 bases: TGCAGCGTTCGGGGGGCATTCTACGAGCAGTACTTC. This translates into CSVRGAFYEQYF.

This rearrangement joins TRBV6-5 to TRBJ2-7, with 12 nucleotides matching TRBD2. CDR3 length: 15 residues. Unmatched junction bases numbered 5, after V lost 6 bases and J lost 2 bases. From germline, CDR1 is MNHEY and CDR2 SVGAGI. The CDR3 DNA sequence: TGTGCCAGCAGGCGTGGACTAGCGGGGCCCTACGAGCAGTACTTC. The encoded protein is CASRRGLAGPYEQYF.

V gene TRBV5-5 combines with J gene TRBJ1-4; D might be TRBD1 (5 bases). Germline CDR1 and CDR2: SGHKS and YYEKEE (reference sequence). Trimming took off 0 bases at V and 5 bases at J, with 14 bases between the two ends. This CDR3 has 16 residues. CDR3 in amino acids: CASSLEVGDGNEKLFF. The CDR3 coding sequence is TGTGCCAGCAGCTTGGAAGTGGGGGATGGCAATGAAAAACTGTTTTTT.

A remark on this clone: Its ends do not fully match the called genes, so a read error is possible. V and J are TRBV7-2 and TRBJ2-3, with 8 bases identical to TRBD2. There are 18 residues in the CDR3. Per the germline V gene, CDR1 is SGHTA and CDR2 is FQGNSA. CDR3 amino acids: CASSLAKRGGLSTDTQYF. The CDR3 nucleotides read TGTGCCAGCAGCCTAGCTAAACGGGGGGGCCTTAGCACAGATACGCAGTATTTT.

The J gene is TRBJ1-2, the V gene TRBV5-1; D is ambiguous. The V end lost 2 bases, the J end lost 3 bases, and 8 bases lay between the germline ends. Germline V gives CDR1 SGHRS, CDR2 YFSETQ. The CDR3 is 13 amino acids. The CDR3 DNA reads as TGCGCCAGCAGCTTCGACACCTACTATGGCTACACCTTC. It yields the protein CASSFDTYYGYTF.

This sequence joins TRBV24-1 and TRBJ1-2; TRBD1 matches 7 bases. V shed 4 bases and J 8 bases; nucleotides not matched to a gene: 6. CDR1 is KGHDR and CDR2 is SFDVKD in the germline V gene. The CDR3 sequence is 13 residues long. For the CDR3, the DNA is TGTGCCACCAGTGAGCATACAGGGGACGGCTACACCTTC. This sequence encodes CATSEHTGDGYTF.

This clone was recorded once. This chain joins TRBV9 and TRBJ2-7, with D perhaps matching TRBD1 (6 bases). CDR1 and CDR2 (germline): SGDLS, YYNGEE. This CDR3 contains 14 residues. Trimming shortened V by 0 bases and J by 2 bases, and 9 bases separated the two germline ends. CDR3 nucleotide sequence: TGTGCCAGCAGCGTAGGGGACAAAGCCTACGAGCAGTACTTC. It codes for CASSVGDKAYEQYF.

The genes are TRBV4-1 and TRBJ2-3; no reliable D call. Germline CDR1 and CDR2: MGHRA and YSYEKL. Trimming shortened V by 0 bases and J by 5 bases, and 15 bases separated the two germline ends. This CDR3 has 16 residues. The CDR3 sequence is CASSQDLSYYRDTQYF. CDR3 nucleotide sequence: TGCGCCAGCAGCCAAGATCTGAGTTATTATCGAGATACGCAGTATTTT.

The chain links TRBV4-1 to TRBJ1-3, with 9 bases fitting TRBD1. There are 15 residues in the CDR3. V lost 4 bases to trimming and J lost 6 bases; unmatched junction nucleotides: 7. CDR1 is MGHRA, CDR2 YSYEKL, per germline. The CDR3 DNA is TGCGCCAGCAGCCCCTACGGACAGGGGCCAAACACCATATATTTT. This sequence encodes CASSPYGQGPNTIYF.

The chain uses TRBV7-9 and TRBJ1-2; D possibly corresponds to TRBD1 (6 bases). The length of the CDR3 is 12 residues. The V gene lost 8 bases and the J gene lost 9 bases, with 16 bases spanning the gap. In germline, CDR1 is SEHNR, CDR2 FQNEAQ (reference sequence). The CDR3 sequence: CASWGPQISYTF. The DNA for the CDR3 is TGTGCCAGCTGGGGGCCGCAAATAAGCTACACCTTC. Drawing the rest from reference TRBV7-9 and TRBJ1-2, the complete variable domain is DTGVSQNPRHKITKRGQNVTFRCDPISEHNRLYWYRQTLGQGPEFLTYFQNEAQLEKSRLLSDRFSAERPKGSFSTLEIQRTEQGDSAMYLCASWGPQISYTFGSGTRLTVV.

This clone was seen only a few times. The rearrangement uses TRBV6-5 and TRBJ1-6; a weak D match, TRBD1 (5 bases). The CDR3 covers 15 residues. Germline V gene lookup returns CDR1 MNHEY and CDR2 SVGAGI. The germline V and J ends were trimmed by 5 bases and 7 bases, with 15 bases remaining between them. CDR3 sequence: CASSRFGAPNSPLHF. The DNA for the CDR3 is TGTGCCAGCAGTCGCTTCGGGGCGCCGAATTCACCCCTCCACTTT.

Comments on this clone: A far larger clone is just one base off, so this is likely a read error. The chain couples TRBV2 to TRBJ2-3; perhaps TRBD2 as D (5 bases). V lost 4 bases and J 2 bases, leaving 7 bases between the germline ends. The CDR3 spans 13 residues. The germline gives CDR1 SNHLY, CDR2 FYNNEI. The CDR3 sequence: CASSAGNTDTQYF. CDR3 sequence (DNA): TGTGCCAGCAGTGCGGGGAACACAGATACGCAGTATTTT. Full variable domain (remainder filled in from reference TRBV2 and TRBJ2-3): EPEVTQTPSHQVTQMGQEVILRCVPISNHLYFYWYRQILGQKVEFLVSFYNNEISEKSEIFDDQFSVERPDGSNFTLKIRSTKLEDSAMYFCASSAGNTDTQYFGPGTRLTVL.